This T cell receptor (beta chain) emerged from a study of T cell responses to AZD1222 COVID-19 vaccine (dated by TCRdb to 2020 to 2022). Study-level background: AZD1222 recipients given second doses at about 4 weeks or at about 12 weeks were pooled, since spike-specific TCR depth and breadth were not found to differ between the two schedules. Enrollment into the trials was organized by age into subgroups of 18-55, 56-69 and 70-plus years, and those subgroups contained roughly 150, 30 and 60 TCR-sequenced participants, respectively. A total of 233 trial participants underwent TCR sequencing, of whom 207 had received two doses of AZD1222 and approximately 25 had received two doses of the MenACWY control vaccine. Results the study describes overall, beyond this receptor: The 56-69-year group was small, and its depth increase did not reach significance, likely because of low power. Because no samples from the day 14 peak response were available, repertoires could be characterized only after the peak T cell response. Most participants were white British and females outnumbered males, and the authors suggested that clonal diversity may have been underestimated. A significant rise in spike-specific TCR breadth and depth was observed after two AZD1222 doses relative to day 0 and relative to MenACWY recipients. Only five or six AZD1222 recipients were SARS-CoV-2 seropositive at baseline, limiting conclusions about previously exposed vaccinees. Epitopes outside the regions mutated in the B.1.351 and B.1.1.7 variants were reportedly recognized by nearly half of the unique spike-specific TCRs. The whole spike protein was spanned by vaccine-associated CD4 TCRs, and dominant responses were seen in regions 160-218 and 743-854.

Remarks on this clone: Its cognate antigen has yet to be identified. Within one base of it there is no much larger clone, and no base qualities were kept.

The CDR3 regions of human TCRbeta chains were subjected to immunosequencing. Per the source publication's procedure: TCRs in the repertoires were matched against a reference library of SARS-CoV-2-specific TCRs that had been generated with the MIRA antigen-specificity platform. Breadth meant the fraction of unique TCRs that were SARS-CoV-2-associated, whereas depth meant the fraction of total T cells that were SARS-CoV-2-associated. Using the MIRA data, every spike-specific TCR was mapped to the spike region that the TCR reacted to and assigned to either a CD4 or a CD8 class. Log10-transformed breadth and depth values were compared by one-way ANOVA with Sidak's multiple comparisons tests. TCRdb holds this immuneACCESS table with in-frame rearrangements only. Some clones are missing; in checked studies, unresolved V genes explain under half, and the rest has no known cause. V, J and clone size were drawn from that table, and D and trimming were deduced from the DNA. Present in this sample are around 110,000 clones, roughly 92% of which were seen just once. The ten most abundant clones make up around 1.5% of the sample.

The intended sense of this specimen's time point label: baseline before first vaccination. Vaccinee samples came from UK trials COV001 and COV002, including a single-blind randomized controlled phase 2/3 trial of AZD1222 (ChAdOx1 nCoV-19) in healthy adults. For TCRbeta chain sequencing, PBMC samples from trial participants were taken at day 0 and at day 28 after the second dose. Sequencing used peripheral blood, obtained on day 0 of AZD1222 vaccination. This sequence was found in an adult in good health.

The CDR3 region has the sequence CATSQRTGQNTEAFF. The bases are TGCGCCACCTCCCAGAGGACAGGCCAGAACACTGAAGCTTTCTTT. The rearranged segments are TRBV5-1 and TRBJ1-1, and 7 junctional nucleotides match TRBD1. V lost 9 bases and J lost 1 base, and the count of bases not matched to a germline gene is 12. The germline V gene gives CDR1 as SGHRS and CDR2 as YFSETQ. Including the terminal cysteine and phenylalanine, the CDR3 comprises 15 residues. The kept DNA is CDR3 alone, 45 bases in frame from the first base.